Reported below is one T cell receptor (beta chain). Its specificity is not known. Germline CDR1 WNHNN, CDR2 SYGVQD (reference sequence). The length of the CDR3 is 15 residues. The germline V and J ends were trimmed by 0 bases and 8 bases, with 17 bases remaining between them. No patient had autoimmune disease or received systemic immunosuppression. This record belongs to a study of OX40 agonist ivuxolimab in advanced cancers. Study background: Patients were dosed with the agonistic anti-OX40 (CD134) antibody ivuxolimab.

Measured with immunoSEQ multiplex PCR; TCRdb has only the in-frame clones, and not every one. The sample lists 70,000 or so clones, roughly 89% occurring once. Findings of the study overall: The study found that CD8+ T cells averaged more expanded clones than CD4+. At 0.1 to 3.0 mg/kg, clonal expansion of CD4+ and CD8+ blood T cells had occurred by week 6.

The sequencing here drew on CD4+ or CD8+ T cells sorted from blood, taken in a trial of the OX40 agonist ivuxolimab. The source is an adult with an advanced solid tumor such as melanoma, head and neck, liver or kidney cancer. The chain uses TRBV10-1 and TRBJ2-7; perhaps TRBD1 as D (6 bases). The chain's CDR3 is CASSESQTGPGKQYF. The CDR3 DNA sequence: TGCGCCAGCAGTGAGTCTCAGACAGGTCCGGGGAAGCAGTACTTC.